What follows are 26 T cell receptor beta chains derived from one specimen sequenced in a study of T cell responses to AZD1222 COVID-19 vaccine. Sequencing was performed with immunoSEQ multiplex PCR; in TCRdb, only in-frame clones are kept and a portion is missing. The sample includes 60,000 to 75,000 clones, roughly nine tenths of them seen just once. The sequencing used peripheral blood, collected 28 days after the second AZD1222 dose. All receptors derive from an adult who received the AZD1222 COVID-19 vaccine.

This chain uses TRBV15 with TRBJ1-2; D gene ambiguous. CDR1 and CDR2 (germline): LNHNV, YYDKDF (reference sequence). This CDR3 spans 13 amino acids. The germline V and J ends were trimmed by 1 base and 8 bases, with 11 bases remaining between them. CDR3 loop: CATSRGGGSGYTF. CDR3 nucleotide sequence: TGTGCCACCAGCAGAGGGGGAGGCTCCGGCTACACCTTC.

The chain couples TRBV2 to TRBJ1-5; perhaps TRBD1 as D (5 bases). The ends were cut back, 5 bases at V and 6 bases at J, with 14 bases in the middle. In germline, CDR1 is SNHLY, CDR2 FYNNEI. The CDR3 consists of 14 residues. CDR3 DNA sequence: TGTGCCAGCAGTATTGAGAGGGGTTTTCAGCCCCAGCATTTT. Amino acid sequence: CASSIERGFQPQHF. Supplemented by reference TRBV2 and TRBJ1-5, the full variable domain reads EPEVTQTPSHQVTQMGQEVILRCVPISNHLYFYWYRQILGQKVEFLVSFYNNEISEKSEIFDDQFSVERPDGSNFTLKIRSTKLEDSAMYFCASSIERGFQPQHFGDGTRLSIL.

This sequence joins TRBV7-9 and TRBJ1-3; D remains unclear. V lost 2 bases and J 4 bases, leaving 9 bases between the germline ends. CDR1 and CDR2 from the germline V gene are SEHNR and FQNEAQ (reference sequence). CDR3 length: 14 residues. Here the CDR3 DNA reads TGTGCCAGCAGCTTACTGAAGGTCGGAAACACCATATATTTT. This codes for CASSLLKVGNTIYF.

The chain is built from TRBV11-2 and TRBJ2-3, with 10 positions matching TRBD1. Per germline, CDR1 SGHAT and CDR2 FQNNGV. Trimming removed 4 bases from V and 11 bases from J; junction bases left unmatched: 24. CDR3 length: 19 residues. The CDR3 reads CASSSRGDRGLAAEIRQYF. CDR3 nucleotides: TGTGCCAGCAGCTCCCGAGGGGACAGGGGTCTAGCGGCTGAGATAAGGCAGTATTTT.

The chain couples TRBV5-5 to TRBJ1-1; a weak D match, TRBD1 (5 bases). Germline V CDR1 and CDR2: SGHKS, YYEKEE (reference sequence). The V and J ends lost 1 base and 6 bases respectively, with 16 bases between them. This CDR3 contains 15 residues. CDR3 sequence reads: CASSLRFETAPEAFF. The CDR3 DNA reads as TGTGCCAGCAGCTTGAGGTTTGAGACAGCCCCTGAAGCTTTCTTT.

The V and J genes are TRBV3-1 (or the pseudogene TRBV3-2) and TRBJ1-3; TRBD1 matches at 8 bases. The J segment lost 11 bases and the V segment lost 4 bases, leaving 10 bases of the junction unmatched. Per germline, CDR1 LGHDT and CDR2 YNNKEL (reference sequence). The CDR3 runs to 14 residues. DNA for the CDR3: TGTGCCAGCAGCCTCCGGGACAGGTCTCGGCCCATATATTTT. This translates into CASSLRDRSRPIYF.

CDR3 region: CASSYRDDYGYTF. The CDR3 coding sequence is TGTGCCAGTAGTTACAGGGACGACTATGGCTACACCTTC. This rearrangement joins TRBV19 to TRBJ1-2; possibly TRBD1 for D (6 bases). Per the germline V gene, CDR1 is LNHDA and CDR2 is SQIVND (reference sequence). The CDR3 is 13 amino acids. Trimming stripped 5 bases from V and 3 bases from J, with 10 bases between.

A single count supports this clone. CDR3 residues: CASKRGTSRTYEQYF. The CDR3 nucleotides are TGTGCCAGCAAAAGGGGGACGTCCCGAACATACGAGCAGTACTTC. The V and J genes are TRBV6-5 and TRBJ2-7; weak D call: TRBD1 (6 bases). The CDR3 is 15 amino acids. The germline V and J ends were trimmed by 7 bases and 4 bases, with 20 bases remaining between them. Per germline, CDR1 MNHEY and CDR2 SVGAGI.

The chain recombines TRBV7-9 with TRBJ2-7; 8 nucleotides agree with TRBD1. Germline V CDR1 and CDR2: SEHNR, FQNEAQ (reference sequence). The CDR3 spans 14 residues. J gave up 2 bases and V 5 bases, and 5 bases lay outside the gene matches. The CDR3 sequence is CASSEDRGTYEQYF. CDR3 nucleotides: TGTGCCAGCAGCGAAGACAGGGGAACCTACGAGCAGTACTTC.

The chain couples TRBV5-1 to TRBJ1-2, with D uncertain. Germline loops: CDR1 SGHRS, CDR2 YFSETQ. V gave up 2 bases and J gave up 4 bases, with 12 bases separating them. The CDR3 sequence is 14 residues long. The CDR3 nucleotides read TGCGCCAGCAGCTTCGCGGGCGGTACCTATGGCTACACCTTC. Translated: CASSFAGGTYGYTF. Drawing the rest from reference TRBV5-1 and TRBJ1-2, the complete variable domain is KAGVTQTPRYLIKTRGQQVTLSCSPISGHRSVSWYQQTPGQGLQFLFEYFSETQRNKGNFPGRFSGRQFSNSRSEMNVSTLELGDSALYLCASSFAGGTYGYTFGSGTRLTVV.

The chain is built from TRBV21-1 and TRBJ1-2. TRBV21-1 is recorded as a pseudogene. The CDR3 spans 13 residues. In DNA, the CDR3 is TGTGCCAGCGGGGGGGCGTCCCTCTATGGCTACACCTTC. Translated: CASGGASLYGYTF.

CDR3 DNA sequence: TGCGCCAGCAGCTTGACCCTTCAGGATGAGCAGTTCTTC. It specifies CASSLTLQDEQFF. This chain connects TRBV5-1 to TRBJ2-1; D is undetermined. Germline lookup yields CDR1 SGHRS and CDR2 YFSETQ. There are 13 residues in the CDR3. V was clipped by 1 base and J by 8 bases, with 10 bases between them.

The V gene is TRBV7-8, the J gene TRBJ2-6; D remains ambiguous. The germline V gene has CDR1 SGHVS and CDR2 FQNEAQ. The CDR3 consists of 14 residues. V gave up 5 bases and J gave up 2 bases, with 7 bases separating them. The CDR3 spells CASSPSTGANVLTF. The CDR3 DNA is TGTGCCAGCAGCCCCTCGACTGGGGCCAACGTCCTGACTTTC. Together with reference TRBV7-8 and TRBJ2-6, the CDR3 gives the full variable domain: GAGVSQSPRYKVAKRGQDVALRCDPISGHVSLFWYQQALGQGPEFLTYFQNEAQLDKSGLPSDRFFAERPEGSVSTLKIQRTQQEDSAVYLCASSPSTGANVLTFGAGSRLTVL.

The chain recombines TRBV7-9 with TRBJ1-2; 8 positions match TRBD1. Germline trimming cut 5 bases from V and 6 bases from J; bases unmatched to any gene: 8. Germline V gives CDR1 SEHNR, CDR2 FQNEAQ (reference sequence). This CDR3 is built from 14 residues. The CDR3 bases are TGTGCCAGCAGCCCGACAGGGGCGCGAGATGGCTACACCTTC. Translated: CASSPTGARDGYTF.

The V gene is TRBV5-4, the J gene TRBJ1-2; TRBD1 might be the D (6 bases). The V end was cut by 0 bases, the J end by 5 bases, with 14 bases between. This CDR3 spans 15 amino acids. The germline CDR1 and CDR2 sequences are SGHNT and YYREEE (reference sequence). The CDR3 sequence: CASSLASGGGYGYTF. DNA for the CDR3: TGTGCCAGCAGCTTGGCCTCTGGGGGCGGGTATGGCTACACCTTC.

J is TRBJ2-3 and V is TRBV5-1; 10 bases match TRBD2. CDR3 length: 16 amino acids. Germline V gene data show CDR1 as SGHRS and CDR2 as YFSETQ. V trimming: 1 base; J trimming: 5 bases; junction bases outside the gene matches: 7. The chain's CDR3 is CASSLRLAGEIDTQYF. The CDR3 DNA follows: TGCGCCAGCAGCTTGCGGCTAGCGGGAGAGATAGATACGCAGTATTTT.

The chain combines TRBV9 with TRBJ1-6, with D possibly TRBD1 on 6 matching bases. Trimming left V 0 bases short and J 5 bases short, with 12 bases between. The CDR3 covers 16 residues. CDR1 and CDR2 from the germline V gene are SGDLS and YYNGEE. The CDR3 DNA is TGTGCCAGCAGCGTAGGTCGGACAGAGAATAATTCACCCCTCCACTTT. This codes for CASSVGRTENNSPLHF.

V is TRBV5-4 and J is TRBJ2-1, with TRBD1 matching over 7 bases. The CDR3 totals 15 residues. CDR1 SGHNT and CDR2 YYREEE come from the germline V gene (reference sequence). J lost 6 bases, V lost 4 bases, and 10 bases had no gene match. This CDR3 reads CASSATGLTGNEQFF. The CDR3 DNA is TGTGCCAGCAGCGCGACAGGGTTGACGGGCAATGAGCAGTTCTTC.

The V gene is TRBV10-2, the J gene TRBJ2-1; D is perhaps TRBD1 or TRBD2 (5 bases each). CDR3 size: 13 residues. Trimming pared 0 bases from V and 10 bases from J, leaving 10 bases between. From germline, CDR1 is WSHSY and CDR2 SAAADI. The CDR3 protein is CASSESMRGEQFF. CDR3 nucleotide sequence: TGCGCCAGCAGTGAGTCGATGAGGGGAGAGCAGTTCTTC.

The V gene is TRBV29-1, the J gene TRBJ1-1; TRBD1 aligns across 7 bases. The germline V gene has CDR1 SQVTM and CDR2 ANQGSEA. After removal of 7 bases from V and 1 base from J, the junction contained 9 bases not matched to a gene. CDR3 length: 14 residues. The CDR3 bases are TGCAGCGCCGGACAGGATTGGGGGAACACTGAAGCTTTCTTT. This sequence encodes CSAGQDWGNTEAFF.

The chain combines TRBV24-1 with TRBJ2-2, with 7 bases identical to TRBD2. The CDR3 sequence is 18 residues long. V gave up 2 bases and J gave up 5 bases; unmatched junction bases: 13. Germline V gives CDR1 KGHDR, CDR2 SFDVKD. The CDR3 here is CATSDSQSAGERTGELFF. The CDR3 DNA follows: TGTGCCACCAGTGATTCCCAAAGTGCGGGGGAAAGGACCGGGGAGCTGTTTTTT.

This clone showed up just a few times. The chain couples TRBV27 to TRBJ1-2, with 7 bases fitting TRBD1. There are 16 residues in the CDR3. Germline-derived CDR1 and CDR2 are MNHEY and SMNVEV (reference sequence). The V gene end was trimmed by 4 bases and the J gene end by 4 bases; junction bases not matched to a gene: 12. CDR3 amino acids: CASSSLGTALVYGYTF. DNA for the CDR3: TGTGCCAGCAGTTCCCTCGGGACAGCGTTGGTCTATGGCTACACCTTC.

This clone has more than one count but fewer than ten. The V gene is TRBV2, the J gene TRBJ2-1, with 7 nucleotides matching TRBD2. The CDR3 is 15 residues long. V dropped 10 bases and J dropped 6; count of bases not matched to a gene: 15. Germline CDR1 is SNHLY and CDR2 is FYNNEI. The CDR3 protein is CATRRGSGGSNEQFF. CDR3 nucleotide sequence: TGTGCCACCCGACGGGGGAGTGGCGGGAGCAATGAGCAGTTCTTC.

This chain joins TRBV4-1 and TRBJ2-1; TRBD2 agrees at 13 bases. From germline, CDR1 is MGHRA and CDR2 YSYEKL. V lost 1 base and J lost 6; bases outside the gene matches: 6. The CDR3 is made up of 17 amino acids. CDR3 residues: CASSQATGTSGANEQFF. CDR3 sequence (DNA): TGCGCCAGCAGCCAAGCTACCGGGACTAGCGGGGCCAATGAGCAGTTCTTC.

The gene calls are TRBV9 and TRBJ2-2; 10 bases match TRBD1. The CDR3 spans 15 residues. J lost 5 bases, V lost 4 bases, and 5 bases had no gene match. Germline V gene data show CDR1 as SGDLS and CDR2 as YYNGEE. The CDR3 spells CASSYRQGATGELFF. The CDR3 DNA reads as TGTGCCAGCAGCTACCGACAGGGGGCTACCGGGGAGCTGTTTTTT.

The rearrangement uses TRBV11-2 and TRBJ2-7; 13 bases align to TRBD2. Germline trimming cut 5 bases from V and 5 bases from J; bases unmatched to any gene: 6. The germline V gene encodes CDR1 SGHAT and CDR2 FQNNGV. The length of the CDR3 is 15 residues. CDR3 in DNA: TGTGCCAGCAGCGGGACTAGCGGGACGGGTAACGAGCAGTACTTC. It encodes CASSGTSGTGNEQYF.